The T cell receptor (beta chain) described here comes from a study of yellow fever vaccine responses in identical twins. Whole-study findings and limits: Reports say the vaccine T cell response in twins looked partly convergent and partly personalized.

The CDR3 is 13 amino acids. Per the germline V gene, CDR1 is SNHLY and CDR2 is FYNNEI. The V end was cut by 9 bases, the J end by 2 bases, with 11 bases between. TCRdb called the RT-PCR reads again in MiXCR, with one record for every CDR3 protein. The data contain about 18,000 distinct CDR3 sequences, roughly two thirds of them singletons. Worth noting for this clonotype: As yet, its antigen is unknown.

The sample consisted of T cells from blood (PBMCs), unsorted or a sorted subset (not recorded which), taken before or after yellow fever vaccination (not recorded which). The source of this sequence is a young woman who received the yellow fever vaccine. V usage is TRBV2 and J usage is TRBJ1-5; no definite D call. This CDR3 reads CASTPGGNQPQHF. DNA of the CDR3: TGTGCCAGTACTCCGGGAGGCAATCAGCCCCAGCATTTT.